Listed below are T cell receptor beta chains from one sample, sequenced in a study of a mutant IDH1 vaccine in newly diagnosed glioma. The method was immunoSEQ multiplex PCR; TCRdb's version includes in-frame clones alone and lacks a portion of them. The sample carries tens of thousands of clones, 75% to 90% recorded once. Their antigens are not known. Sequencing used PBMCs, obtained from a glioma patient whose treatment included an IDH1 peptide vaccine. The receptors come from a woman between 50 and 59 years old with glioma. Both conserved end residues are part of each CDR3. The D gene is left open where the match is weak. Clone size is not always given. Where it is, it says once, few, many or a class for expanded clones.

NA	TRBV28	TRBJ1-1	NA	TGTGCCAGCAGTCTCAGAGTGAACACTGAAGCTTTCTTT	CASSLRVNTEAFF
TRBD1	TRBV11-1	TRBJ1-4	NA	TGTGCCAGCAGCCGGGACAGGGATGAAAAACTGTTTTTT	CASSRDRDEKLFF
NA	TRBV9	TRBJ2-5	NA	TGTGCCAGCAGCGTAGACAGTCAAGAGACCCAGTACTTC	CASSVDSQETQYF
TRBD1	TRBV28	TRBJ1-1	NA	TGTGCCAGCAGTGCCCGGGACAGGGAAGGGGCTTTCTTT	CASSARDREGAFF
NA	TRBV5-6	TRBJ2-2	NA	TGTGCCAGCAGCTTGGGGGCAGGGTTGAGCGGGGAGCTGTTTTTT	CASSLGAGLSGELFF
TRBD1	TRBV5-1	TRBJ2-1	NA	TGCGCCAGCAGCGTGGACAGGGTGGCCTACAATGAGCAGTTCTTC	CASSVDRVAYNEQFF
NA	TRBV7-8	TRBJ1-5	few	TGTGCCAGCAGCCCGGCTCGGGGCCAGCCCCAGCATTTT	CASSPARGQPQHF
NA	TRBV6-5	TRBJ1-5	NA	TGTGCCAGCAGAGAACGGGGGACTCAGCCCCAGCATTTT	CASRERGTQPQHF
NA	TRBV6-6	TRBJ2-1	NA	TGTGCCAGCAGTTACTCGAGGGTTTACAATGAGCAGTTCTTC	CASSYSRVYNEQFF
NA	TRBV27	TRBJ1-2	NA	TGTGCCAGCAGTTTCAGAGGGGTTGGCTACACCTTC	CASSFRGVGYTF
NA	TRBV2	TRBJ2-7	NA	TGTGCCAGCAGTGATGGGGGGATGGGGATCTACGAGCAGTACTTC	CASSDGGMGIYEQYF
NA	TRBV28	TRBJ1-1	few	TGTGCCAGCGCCGCGGCAGGACATCGTTTGGGAACTGAAGCTTTCTTT	CASAAAGHRLGTEAFF
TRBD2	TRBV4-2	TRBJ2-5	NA	TGTGCCAGCAGCCAAGAACGGACTAGCGGAGGGGTAGGACAAGAGACCCAGTACTTC	CASSQERTSGGVGQETQYF
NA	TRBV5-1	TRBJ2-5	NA	TGCGCCAGCAGCTCCGGGAGTGGAGAGACCCAGTACTTC	CASSSGSGETQYF
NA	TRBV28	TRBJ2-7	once	TGTGCCAGCACCTTAGGCGCCCTCTCCTACGAGCAGTACTTC	CASTLGALSYEQYF
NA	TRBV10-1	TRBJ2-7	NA	TGCGCCAGCAGTGAGTCCCGGGACGGAACCTACGAGCAGTACTTC	CASSESRDGTYEQYF
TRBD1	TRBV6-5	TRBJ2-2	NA	TGTGCCAGCAGTGGGCAGGGGGTACCCGGGGAGCTGTTTTTT	CASSGQGVPGELFF
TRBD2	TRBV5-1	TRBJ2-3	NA	TGCGCCAGCAGCTTGGGACTAGCGAAGACAGATACGCAGTATTTT	CASSLGLAKTDTQYF
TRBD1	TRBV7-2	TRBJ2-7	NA	TGTGCCAGCAGCTTAGTTGGGACAGGCTGGGAGCAGTACTTC	CASSLVGTGWEQYF
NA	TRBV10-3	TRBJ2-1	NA	TGTGCCATCAGCGGGACCCTGGGGTATGAGCAGTTCTTC	CAISGTLGYEQFF
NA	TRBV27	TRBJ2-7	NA	TGTGCCAGCAGTTTATCGGACACTTACGAGCAGTACTTC	CASSLSDTYEQYF
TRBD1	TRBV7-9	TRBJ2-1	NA	TGTGCCAGCAGCTCTATAATACAGGGGCTTTACAATGAGCAGTTCTTC	CASSSIIQGLYNEQFF
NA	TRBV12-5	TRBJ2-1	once	TGTGCTAGTGGTAGGAGGAGCTCCTACAATGAGCAGTTCTTC	CASGRRSSYNEQFF
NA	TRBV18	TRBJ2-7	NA	TGTGCCAGCTCACTTAGCTCTGACTCCTACGAGCAGTACTTC	CASSLSSDSYEQYF
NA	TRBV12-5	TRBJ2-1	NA	TGTGCTAGTGGTCCCGAGGAGCAGTTCTTC	CASGPEEQFF
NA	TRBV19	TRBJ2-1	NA	TGTGCCAGTGGGGTCTGGGACAATGAGCAGTTCTTC	CASGVWDNEQFF
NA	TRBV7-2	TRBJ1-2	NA	TGTGCCAGCAGCTTTGGGGGTGGGGGCTACACCTTC	CASSFGGGGYTF
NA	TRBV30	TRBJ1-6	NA	TGTGCCTCCACCGGCCCCAGCTCCTATAATTCACCCCTCCACTTT	CASTGPSSYNSPLHF
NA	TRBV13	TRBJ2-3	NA	TGTGCCAGCAGCCCCCGCCGTTCGGCAGATACGCAGTATTTT	CASSPRRSADTQYF
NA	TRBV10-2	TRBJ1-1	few	TGCGCCAGCAGTGGAGGGAGACTTGAAGCTTTCTTT	CASSGGRLEAFF
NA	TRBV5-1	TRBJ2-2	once	TGCGCCAGCAGCTTGGGGACAGCTACCGGGGAGCTGTTTTTT	CASSLGTATGELFF
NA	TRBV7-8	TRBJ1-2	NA	TGTGCCAGCAGCTTTCTCAGAAACTATGGCTACACCTTC	CASSFLRNYGYTF
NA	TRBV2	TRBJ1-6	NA	TGTGCCAGCAGTGTACAGGGTTCGTCACCCCTCCACTTT	CASSVQGSSPLHF
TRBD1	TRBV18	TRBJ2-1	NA	TGTGCCAGCTCACGCACTCTACAGGGGCAACCCTACAATGAGCAGTTCTTC	CASSRTLQGQPYNEQFF
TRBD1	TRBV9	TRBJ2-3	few	TGTGCCAGCAGCGAGAGGACAGGGCGCGGGACACAAGATACGCAGTATTTT	CASSERTGRGTQDTQYF
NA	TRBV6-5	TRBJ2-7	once	TGTGCCAGCAGTTACTCGAGTTACAGTCCCTACGAGCAGTACTTC	CASSYSSYSPYEQYF
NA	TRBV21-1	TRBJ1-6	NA	TGTGCCACCTTTGAACCGAGGAACAATTATAATTCACCCCTCCACTTT	CATFEPRNNYNSPLHF
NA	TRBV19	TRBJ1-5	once	TGTGCCAGTAGTCCTCCTGAGGGGAAGGGAGAGCCCCAGCATTTT	CASSPPEGKGEPQHF